These T cell receptor beta chains were read from a single sample in a study of neurological immune-mediated disorders. In TCRdb, the 5' RACE reads were re-called with MiXCR into one record per CDR3 protein. The sample lists roughly 55,000 distinct CDR3 sequences; roughly 17% were seen once. The sequenced sample was PBMCs. The source is a man aged 60 to 69 in good health. The CDR3 runs from the conserved cysteine through the conserved F or W. Each record gives: clone size, V gene, J gene, D gene, CDR3 DNA, CDR3 protein. The D gene is left open where the match is weak. Size values are once, few and many counts, or a class for expanded clones, and some rows have none.

clone size: many; V gene: TRBV20-1; J gene: TRBJ2-1; D gene: TRBD2; CDR3 DNA: TGCAGTGCTGAAGCGGGAGTTAGGGGCTACAATGAGCAGTTCTTC; CDR3 protein: CSAEAGVRGYNEQFF
clone size: many; V gene: TRBV7-9; J gene: TRBJ2-7; D gene: -; CDR3 DNA: TGTGCCAGCAGCTTAGAAGCACCCGAGCAGTACTTC; CDR3 protein: CASSLEAPEQYF
clone size: many; V gene: TRBV7-2; J gene: TRBJ2-7; D gene: -; CDR3 DNA: TGTGCCAGCAGCTTAGACCGGGAAAGAGGAACCTACGAGCAGTACTTC; CDR3 protein: CASSLDRERGTYEQYF
clone size: many; V gene: TRBV29-1; J gene: TRBJ1-1; D gene: -; CDR3 DNA: TGCAGCGTTGCTGCGGTGGCGAACACTGAAGCTTTCTTT; CDR3 protein: CSVAAVANTEAFF
clone size: few; V gene: TRBV28; J gene: TRBJ2-1; D gene: -; CDR3 DNA: TGTGCCAGCATCGAGCGTGGGCGGGGCGCCTACAATGAGCAGTTCTTC; CDR3 protein: CASIERGRGAYNEQFF
clone size: many; V gene: TRBV9; J gene: TRBJ2-5; D gene: -; CDR3 DNA: TGTGCCAGCAGCGTTTCGACGGGGGAGACCCAGTACTTC; CDR3 protein: CASSVSTGETQYF
clone size: many; V gene: TRBV18; J gene: TRBJ2-7; D gene: TRBD1; CDR3 DNA: TGTGCCAGCTCACCTTCAACAGGGGACGAGCAGTACTTC; CDR3 protein: CASSPSTGDEQYF
clone size: many; V gene: TRBV5-5; J gene: TRBJ2-5; D gene: TRBD1; CDR3 DNA: TGTGCCAGCAGGGCTGGGACAGGGGAAGGGGAGACCCAGTACTTC; CDR3 protein: CASRAGTGEGETQYF
clone size: many; V gene: TRBV3-1; J gene: TRBJ2-3; D gene: -; CDR3 DNA: TGTGCCAGCGGCAGCTACGGCACAGATACGCAGTATTTT; CDR3 protein: CASGSYGTDTQYF
clone size: many; V gene: TRBV7-2; J gene: TRBJ2-1; D gene: -; CDR3 DNA: TGTGCCAGCAGCCTAGCCCCACAGGGATACAATGAGCAGTTCTTC; CDR3 protein: CASSLAPQGYNEQFF
clone size: -; V gene: TRBV7-9; J gene: TRBJ1-6; D gene: -; CDR3 DNA: TGTGCCAGCAGCCCCGGGGCCCCCGCGGGGAGGCCCCTCCACTTT; CDR3 protein: CASSPGAPAGRPLHF
clone size: many; V gene: TRBV7-2; J gene: TRBJ2-5; D gene: -; CDR3 DNA: TGTGCCAGCAGCTTAGTAGGCTTGCGAGAGACCCAGTACTTC; CDR3 protein: CASSLVGLRETQYF
clone size: many; V gene: TRBV7-2; J gene: TRBJ1-2; D gene: -; CDR3 DNA: TGTGCCAGCAGCCCCTGGACAGCTATAAACTATGGCTACACCTTC; CDR3 protein: CASSPWTAINYGYTF
clone size: -; V gene: TRBV20-1; J gene: TRBJ2-7; D gene: TRBD1; CDR3 DNA: TGCAGTGCTAGCCCTCCACAGGGGGCCAGATACGATCAGTACTTC; CDR3 protein: CSASPPQGARYDQYF
clone size: many; V gene: TRBV6-6; J gene: TRBJ2-7; D gene: -; CDR3 DNA: TGTGCCAGCAGTTACAACGAGCAGTACTTC; CDR3 protein: CASSYNEQYF
clone size: many; V gene: TRBV5-1; J gene: TRBJ2-3; D gene: -; CDR3 DNA: TGCGCCAGCAGCTTAGCGGAACTCCCCACAGATACGCAGTATTTT; CDR3 protein: CASSLAELPTDTQYF
clone size: many; V gene: TRBV6-5; J gene: TRBJ1-2; D gene: -; CDR3 DNA: TGTGCCAGCAGCTCCGGGACCTGGTATGGCTACACCTTC; CDR3 protein: CASSSGTWYGYTF